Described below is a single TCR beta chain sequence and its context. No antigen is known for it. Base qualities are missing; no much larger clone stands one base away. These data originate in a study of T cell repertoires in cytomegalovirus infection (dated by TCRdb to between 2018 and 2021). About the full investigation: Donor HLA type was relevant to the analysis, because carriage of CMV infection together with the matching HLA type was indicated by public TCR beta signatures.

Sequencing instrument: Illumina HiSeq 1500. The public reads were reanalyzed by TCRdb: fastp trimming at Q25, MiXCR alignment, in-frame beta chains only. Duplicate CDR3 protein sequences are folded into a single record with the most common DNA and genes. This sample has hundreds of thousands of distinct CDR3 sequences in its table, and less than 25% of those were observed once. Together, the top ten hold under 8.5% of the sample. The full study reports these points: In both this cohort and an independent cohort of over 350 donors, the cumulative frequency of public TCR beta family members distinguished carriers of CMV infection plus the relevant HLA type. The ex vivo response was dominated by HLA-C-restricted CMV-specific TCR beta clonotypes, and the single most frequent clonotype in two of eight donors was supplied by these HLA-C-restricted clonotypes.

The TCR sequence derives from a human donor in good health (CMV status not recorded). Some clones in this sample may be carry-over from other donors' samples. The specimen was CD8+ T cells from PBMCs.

The CDR3 in this case is CASSVVQGSYNEQFF. The nucleotide sequence reads as follows: TGTGCCAGCAGCGTAGTACAGGGTTCCTACAATGAGCAGTTCTTC. Rearrangement joined TRBV9 to TRBJ2-1; TRBD1 is a possible D gene, resting on 6 matching bases. From the cysteine through the phenylalanine, the CDR3 covers 15 amino acids. Left in the record is the CDR3 DNA by itself, 45 bases read in frame from the first base. CDR1 and CDR2 are drawn from the germline V gene: SGDLS, YYNGEE. V lost 0 bases and J lost 1 base; the stretch between them is 8 bases long.